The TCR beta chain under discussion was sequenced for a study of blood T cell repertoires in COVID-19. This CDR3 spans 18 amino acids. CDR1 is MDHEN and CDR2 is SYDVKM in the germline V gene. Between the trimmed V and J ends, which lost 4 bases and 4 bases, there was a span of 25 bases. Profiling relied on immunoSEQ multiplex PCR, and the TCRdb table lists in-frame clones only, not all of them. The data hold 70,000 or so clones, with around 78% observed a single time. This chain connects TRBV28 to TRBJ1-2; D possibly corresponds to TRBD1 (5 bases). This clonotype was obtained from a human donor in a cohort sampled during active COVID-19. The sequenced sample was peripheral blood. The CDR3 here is CASSSPGGARRGGYGYTF. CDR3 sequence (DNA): TGTGCCAGCAGTTCACCCGGCGGGGCCAGACGTGGAGGCTATGGCTACACCTTC.